This T cell receptor (beta chain) derives from a study of control samples from healthy donors and cancer patients. The CDR3 is 15 amino acids. The V gene's germline CDR1 is GTSNPN and CDR2 SVGIG (reference sequence). Between the trimmed V and J ends, which lost 0 bases and 0 bases, there was a span of 9 bases. The repertoire was sequenced with immunoSEQ multiplex PCR; TCRdb's copy has only in-frame clones and lacks some. Of fewer than 90,000 clones listed, roughly 90% are singletons. The chain links TRBV30 to TRBJ2-1; no definite D call. Sequenced: blood. This sequence originates from a woman between 50 and 59 years old in good health. CDR3: CAWSVEDSSYNEQFF. In DNA form, the CDR3 reads TGTGCCTGGAGTGTAGAGGATAGCTCCTACAATGAGCAGTTCTTC.